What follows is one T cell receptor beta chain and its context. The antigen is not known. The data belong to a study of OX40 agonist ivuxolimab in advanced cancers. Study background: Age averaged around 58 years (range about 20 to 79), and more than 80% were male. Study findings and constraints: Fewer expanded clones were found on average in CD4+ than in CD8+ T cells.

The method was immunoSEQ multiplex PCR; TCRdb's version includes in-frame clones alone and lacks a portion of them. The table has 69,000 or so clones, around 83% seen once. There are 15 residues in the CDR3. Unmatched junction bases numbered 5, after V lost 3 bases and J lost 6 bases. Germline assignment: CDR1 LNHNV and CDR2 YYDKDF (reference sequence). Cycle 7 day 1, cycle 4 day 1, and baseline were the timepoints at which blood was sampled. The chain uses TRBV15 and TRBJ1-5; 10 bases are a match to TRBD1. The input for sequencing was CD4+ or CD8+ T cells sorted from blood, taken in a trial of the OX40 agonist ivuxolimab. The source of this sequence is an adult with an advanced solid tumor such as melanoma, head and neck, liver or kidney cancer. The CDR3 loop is CATSRGTGVGQPQHF. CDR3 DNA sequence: TGTGCCACCAGCAGGGGGACAGGGGTTGGTCAGCCCCAGCATTTT.